The sequence of this TCR beta chain was determined in a study of Ad26.COV2.S vaccination and SARS-CoV-2 variants. Study-wide context: Doses of Ad26.COV2.S were injected into muscle once or twice, 56 days apart.

The CDR3 has 14 residues. Per germline, CDR1 SQVTM and CDR2 ANQGSEA. V was clipped by 6 bases and J by 12 bases; unmatched bases: 14. As to treatment: some 20 received Ad26.COV2.S at low or high dose, single or two shots; about 5 received placebo; per-sample allocation not given. After the first vaccine or placebo injection, samples were drawn on day 63. An adult donor aged 18-55 years was enrolled in Boston. Only in-frame clones appear in the TCRdb table, and some are missing; sequencing was by immunoSEQ multiplex PCR. The table shows roughly 330,000 clones, with about 90% occurring only once. The source material was peripheral blood, sampled in a trial of Ad26.COV2.S vaccine versus placebo. V usage is TRBV29-1 and J usage is TRBJ2-1; 10 positions agree with TRBD2. The receptor was derived from a person between 18 and 65 years old who received the Ad26.COV2.S COVID-19 vaccine or a placebo. CDR3 loop: CSVGGLAGDVGQFF. The CDR3 DNA is TGCAGCGTCGGGGGGCTAGCGGGGGACGTCGGGCAGTTCTTC.